This TCR beta chain was captured by sequencing in a study of PD-L1 blockade in urothelial cancer. At the level of the study: At 3 weeks (second dose) and 6 weeks after starting treatment, blood was analyzed.

All patients carried locally advanced or metastatic urothelial carcinoma. Each patient gave between 1 and 8 samples of peripheral blood mononuclear cells, which were collected pretreatment and during treatment. Germline lookup yields CDR1 SNHLY and CDR2 FYNNEI. V shed 2 bases and J 7 bases; nucleotides not matched to a gene: 4. The CDR3 is made up of 14 amino acids. This table comes from immunoSEQ multiplex PCR, and its TCRdb copy is limited to in-frame clones, with some not included. This sample carries about 84,000 clones, more than 75% of them seen once, and the ten largest clones take roughly 9.5%.

This sequence joins TRBV2 and TRBJ2-2; 7 positions agree with TRBD1. The receptor was isolated from a man in his sixties or seventies with urothelial cancer. The input for sequencing was PBMCs, taken around atezolizumab (anti-PD-L1) treatment. The DNA for the CDR3 is TGTGCCAGCAGTGAAAACAGGGGTAACGGGGAGCTGTTTTTT. Translating gives CASSENRGNGELFF.